Presented here are 7 T cell receptor beta chains from one specimen sequenced in a study of control samples from healthy donors and cancer patients. Assay used: immunoSEQ multiplex PCR; TCRdb lists only in-frame clones, some missing. The profile covers about 120,000 clones, with 85% to 90% appearing a single time and approximately 2.3% taken by the ten largest. The sequenced material came from blood. Source of these receptors: a woman aged 70-85 years in good health.

This clone was counted between two and nine times. The V and J genes are TRBV15 and TRBJ2-5; 7 nucleotides align to TRBD2. This CDR3 spans 14 amino acids. CDR1 and CDR2 from the germline V gene are LNHNV and YYDKDF (reference sequence). Germline trimming cut 2 bases from V and 2 bases from J; bases unmatched to any gene: 2. CDR3 loop: CATSRPGRQETQYF. The CDR3 coding sequence is TGTGCCACCAGCAGACCCGGGAGGCAAGAGACCCAGTACTTC.

The chain joins TRBV5-1 to TRBJ2-1; a possible D gene is TRBD2 (6 bases). Germline CDR1 and CDR2: SGHRS and YFSETQ. The CDR3 spans 12 residues. V was clipped by 4 bases and J by 8 bases, with 10 bases between them. The CDR3 DNA reads as TGCGCCAGCAGCAACCCGGGAGATGAGCAGTTCTTC. Translated, it gives CASSNPGDEQFF.

This clone was detected once. The J gene is TRBJ1-5, the V gene TRBV6-5, with D possibly being TRBD1 (5 bases). V lost 6 bases to trimming and J lost 3 bases, with 6 bases between them. Germline CDR1 MNHEY, CDR2 SVGAGI. CDR3 length equals 12 residues. CDR3 residues: CASRTVNQPQHF. The CDR3 DNA reads TGTGCCAGCAGGACAGTCAATCAGCCCCAGCATTTT.

The rearrangement uses TRBV6-5 and TRBJ2-1, with TRBD2 as a possible D gene (5 bases). The V end was cut by 0 bases, the J end by 5 bases, with 11 bases between. This CDR3 has 15 residues. CDR1 and CDR2 from the germline V gene are MNHEY and SVGAGI. The CDR3, as DNA: TGTGCCAGCAGTTACTCGTGGACTCTTAACAATGAGCAGTTCTTC. This gives the protein CASSYSWTLNNEQFF.

The J gene is TRBJ2-3, the V gene TRBV5-1, with D tentatively TRBD2 (7 bases). Germline V CDR1 and CDR2: SGHRS, YFSETQ. The V gene lost 2 bases and the J gene lost 0 bases, with 16 bases spanning the gap. This CDR3 spans 17 amino acids. The CDR3 sequence is CASSLSVGGGSTDTQYF. CDR3 DNA sequence: TGCGCCAGCAGCTTATCGGTCGGCGGGGGCAGCACAGATACGCAGTATTTT.

The V gene is TRBV4-2, the J gene TRBJ2-5; 12 bases are shared with TRBD2. The germline V gene has CDR1 LGHNA and CDR2 YNFKEQ. J gave up 2 bases and V 3 bases, and 10 bases lay outside the gene matches. The CDR3 is made up of 18 amino acids. In DNA, the CDR3 is TGTGCCAGCAGCCAGGAGCTTAGACTAGCGGGGGCTCAAGAGACCCAGTACTTC. Protein: CASSQELRLAGAQETQYF.

This chain joins TRBV10-2 and TRBJ1-1; tentative D call: TRBD1 (6 bases). Germline-derived CDR1 and CDR2 are WSHSY and SAAADI. Between the trimmed V and J ends, which lost 0 bases and 0 bases, there was a span of 11 bases. The CDR3 spans 16 residues. In DNA form, the CDR3 reads TGCGCCAGCAGTGAGTCGGCGGGGGGCATGAACACTGAAGCTTTCTTT. It yields the protein CASSESAGGMNTEAFF.